This T cell receptor beta chain was sequenced during a study of CD8+ T cells in alopecia areata. Study outcomes and limitations: Clonality was higher in lesional than normal scalp, especially in alopecia totalis/universalis.

Germline assignment: CDR1 MNHNY and CDR2 SVGAGI (reference sequence). CDR3 length equals 15 residues. With 2 bases clipped from V and 4 bases from J, the junction kept 7 bases outside the gene matches. Reverse transcription of extracted RNA yielded cDNA, which provided the sequencing template. Clones were sequenced by immunoSEQ multiplex PCR, and TCRdb holds only the in-frame ones, with some missing. The sample holds 50,000 to 80,000 clones, 44% seen once. Regarding this clone: What it recognizes is unknown.

Sequencing was carried out using NKG2D-low CD8+ T cells sorted from blood. This chain uses TRBV6-6 with TRBJ2-5; 7 bases fit TRBD1. This clonotype was obtained from a human donor with alopecia areata. The CDR3 is CASSYMAGGRETQYF. The CDR3 DNA sequence: TGTGCCAGCAGTTACATGGCAGGGGGTCGAGAGACCCAGTACTTC.